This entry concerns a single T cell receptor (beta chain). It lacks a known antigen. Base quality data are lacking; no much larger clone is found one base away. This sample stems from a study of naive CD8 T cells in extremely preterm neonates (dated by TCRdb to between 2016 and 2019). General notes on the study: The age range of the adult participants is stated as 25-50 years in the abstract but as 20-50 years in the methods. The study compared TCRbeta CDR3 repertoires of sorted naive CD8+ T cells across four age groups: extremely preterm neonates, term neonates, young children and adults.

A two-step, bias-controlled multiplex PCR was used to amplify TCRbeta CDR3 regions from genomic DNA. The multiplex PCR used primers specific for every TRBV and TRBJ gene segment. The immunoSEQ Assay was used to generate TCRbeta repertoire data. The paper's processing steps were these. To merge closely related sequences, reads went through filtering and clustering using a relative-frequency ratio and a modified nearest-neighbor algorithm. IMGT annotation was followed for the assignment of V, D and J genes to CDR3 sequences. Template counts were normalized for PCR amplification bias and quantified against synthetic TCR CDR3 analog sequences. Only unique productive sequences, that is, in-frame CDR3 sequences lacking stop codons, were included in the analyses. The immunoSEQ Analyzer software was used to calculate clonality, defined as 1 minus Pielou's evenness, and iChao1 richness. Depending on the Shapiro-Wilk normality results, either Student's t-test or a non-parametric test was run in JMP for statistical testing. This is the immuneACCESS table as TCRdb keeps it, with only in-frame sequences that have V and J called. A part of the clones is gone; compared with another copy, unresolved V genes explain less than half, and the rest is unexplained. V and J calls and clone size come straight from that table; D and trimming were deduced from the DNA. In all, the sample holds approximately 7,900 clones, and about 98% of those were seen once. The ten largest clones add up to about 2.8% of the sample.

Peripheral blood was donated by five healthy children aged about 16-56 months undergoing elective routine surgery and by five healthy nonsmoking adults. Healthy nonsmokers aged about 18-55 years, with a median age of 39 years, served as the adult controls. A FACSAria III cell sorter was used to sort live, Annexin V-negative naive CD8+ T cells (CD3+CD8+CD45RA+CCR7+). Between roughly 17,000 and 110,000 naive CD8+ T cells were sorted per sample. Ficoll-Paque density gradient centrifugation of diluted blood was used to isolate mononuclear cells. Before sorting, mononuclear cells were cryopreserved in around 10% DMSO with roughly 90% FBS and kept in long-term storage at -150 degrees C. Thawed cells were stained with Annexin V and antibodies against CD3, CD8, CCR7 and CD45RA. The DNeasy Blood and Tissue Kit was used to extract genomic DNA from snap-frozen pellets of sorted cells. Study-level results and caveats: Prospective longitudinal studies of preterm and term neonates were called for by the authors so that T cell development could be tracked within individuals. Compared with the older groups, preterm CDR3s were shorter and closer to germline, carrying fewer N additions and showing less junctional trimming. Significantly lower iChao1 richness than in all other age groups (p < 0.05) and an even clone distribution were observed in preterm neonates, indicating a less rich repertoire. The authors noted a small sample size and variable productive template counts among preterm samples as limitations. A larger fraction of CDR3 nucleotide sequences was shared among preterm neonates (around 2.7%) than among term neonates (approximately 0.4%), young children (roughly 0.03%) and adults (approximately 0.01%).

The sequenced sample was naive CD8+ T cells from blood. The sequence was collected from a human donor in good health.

The CDR3 protein sequence reads: CASSFTRAGGLETQYF. DNA sequence: TGTGCCAGCAGCTTCACTCGAGCGGGGGGGCTGGAGACCCAGTACTTC. Here the chain combines TRBV5-6 and TRBJ2-5, and 10 junctional nucleotides match TRBD2. For this chain, trimming is 2 bases at the V end and 5 bases at the J end, and the number of junction bases without a gene match is 9. From cysteine to phenylalanine, the CDR3 is 16 amino acids long. CDR3 DNA only is kept here, 48 bases in frame from base 1. The germline V gene sets CDR1 to SGHDT and CDR2 to YYEEEE.